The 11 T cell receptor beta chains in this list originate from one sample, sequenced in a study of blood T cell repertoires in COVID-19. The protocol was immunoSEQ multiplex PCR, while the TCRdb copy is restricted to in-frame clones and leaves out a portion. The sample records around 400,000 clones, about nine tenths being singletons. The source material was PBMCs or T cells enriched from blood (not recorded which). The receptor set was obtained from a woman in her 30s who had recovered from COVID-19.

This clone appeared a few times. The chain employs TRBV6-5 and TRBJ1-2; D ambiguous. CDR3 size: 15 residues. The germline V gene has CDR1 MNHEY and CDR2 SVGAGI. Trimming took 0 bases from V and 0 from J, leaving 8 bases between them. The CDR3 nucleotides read TGTGCCAGCAGTTACTCTAGCCCAGCTAACTATGGCTACACCTTC. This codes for CASSYSSPANYGYTF.

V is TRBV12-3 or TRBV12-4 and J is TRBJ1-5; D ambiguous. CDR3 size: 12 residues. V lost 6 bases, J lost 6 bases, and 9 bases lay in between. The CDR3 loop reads CASSRTGQPQHF. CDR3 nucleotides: TGTGCCAGCAGCCGTACGGGTCAGCCCCAGCATTTT.

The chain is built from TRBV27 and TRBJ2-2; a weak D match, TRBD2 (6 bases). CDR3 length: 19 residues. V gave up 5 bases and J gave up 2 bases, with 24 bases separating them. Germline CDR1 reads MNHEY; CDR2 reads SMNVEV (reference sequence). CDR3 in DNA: TGTGCCAGCAGTAGACAAGGGGTTACGCGGCGGGAAAACACCGGGGAGCTGTTTTTT. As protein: CASSRQGVTRRENTGELFF.

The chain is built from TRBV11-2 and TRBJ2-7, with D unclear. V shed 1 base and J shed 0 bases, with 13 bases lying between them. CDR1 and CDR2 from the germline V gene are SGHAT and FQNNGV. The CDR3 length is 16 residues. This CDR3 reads CASSLGAGKNSYEQYF. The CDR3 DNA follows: TGTGCCAGCAGCTTAGGGGCAGGCAAGAACTCCTACGAGCAGTACTTC.

The CDR3, as DNA: TGTGCCAGCAGCTCACAGAAAATGAACACTGAAGCTTTCTTT. Amino acids: CASSSQKMNTEAFF. The V gene is TRBV7-9, the J gene TRBJ1-1, with D unclear. This CDR3 comprises 14 residues. V was clipped by 4 bases and J by 0 bases, with 9 bases between them. Per germline, CDR1 SEHNR and CDR2 FQNEAQ (reference sequence).

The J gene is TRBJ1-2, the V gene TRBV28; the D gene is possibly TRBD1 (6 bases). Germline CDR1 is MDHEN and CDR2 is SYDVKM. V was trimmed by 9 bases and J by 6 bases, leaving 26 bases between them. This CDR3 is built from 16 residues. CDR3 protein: CASGRERDRLFNGYTF. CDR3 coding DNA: TGTGCCAGTGGGAGAGAGCGAGACAGGCTTTTTAATGGCTACACCTTC.

The CDR3 nucleotides are TGTGCCAGCAGCCAAGATCCGGGACAGGGGTATGAAAAACTGTTTTTT. Amino acids: CASSQDPGQGYEKLFF. The chain links TRBV3-1 (or the pseudogene TRBV3-2) to TRBJ1-4; 10 bases are a match to TRBD1. Unmatched junction bases numbered 4, after V lost 0 bases and J lost 6 bases. The length of the CDR3 is 16 residues. The V gene's germline CDR1 is LGHDT and CDR2 YNNKEL (reference sequence).

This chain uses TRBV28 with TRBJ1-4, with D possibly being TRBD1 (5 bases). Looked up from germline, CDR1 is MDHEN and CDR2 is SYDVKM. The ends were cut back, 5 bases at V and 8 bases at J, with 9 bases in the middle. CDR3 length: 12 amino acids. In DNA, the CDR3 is TGTGCCAGCAGTGGCCCAGGGGAAAAACTGTTTTTT. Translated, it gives CASSGPGEKLFF.

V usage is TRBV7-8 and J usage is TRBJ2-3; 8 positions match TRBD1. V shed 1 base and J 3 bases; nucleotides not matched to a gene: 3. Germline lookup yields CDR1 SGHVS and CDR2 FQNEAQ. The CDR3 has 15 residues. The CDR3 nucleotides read TGTGCCAGCAGCTTAGGAAGGACAGGGACAGATACGCAGTATTTT. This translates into CASSLGRTGTDTQYF.

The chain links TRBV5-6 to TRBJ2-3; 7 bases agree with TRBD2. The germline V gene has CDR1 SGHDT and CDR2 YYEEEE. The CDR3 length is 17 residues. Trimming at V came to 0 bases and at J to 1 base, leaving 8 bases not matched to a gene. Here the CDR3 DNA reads TGTGCCAGCAGCTTGGGGGTTAGCGGGTTTCGCACAGATACGCAGTATTTT. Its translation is CASSLGVSGFRTDTQYF.

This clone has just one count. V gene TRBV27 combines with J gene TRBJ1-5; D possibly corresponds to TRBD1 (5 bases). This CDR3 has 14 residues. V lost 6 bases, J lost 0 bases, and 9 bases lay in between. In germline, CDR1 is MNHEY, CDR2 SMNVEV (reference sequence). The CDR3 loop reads CASRGANSNQPQHF. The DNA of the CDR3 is TGTGCCAGCAGAGGGGCTAATAGCAATCAGCCCCAGCATTTT.